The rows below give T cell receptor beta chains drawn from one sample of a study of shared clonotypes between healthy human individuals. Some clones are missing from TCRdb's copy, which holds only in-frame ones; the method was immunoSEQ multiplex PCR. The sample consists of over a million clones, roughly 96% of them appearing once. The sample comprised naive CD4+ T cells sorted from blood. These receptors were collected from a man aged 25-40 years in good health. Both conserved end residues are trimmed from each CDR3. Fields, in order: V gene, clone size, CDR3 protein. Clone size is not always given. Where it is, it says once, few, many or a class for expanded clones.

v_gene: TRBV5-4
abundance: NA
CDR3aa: ASSLNRQGGYT

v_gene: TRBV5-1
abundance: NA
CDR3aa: ASAVWKRSPPSPGTQY

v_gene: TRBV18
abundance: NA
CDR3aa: ASSQGFQPQH

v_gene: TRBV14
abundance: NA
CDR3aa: ASSPFGGYEQY

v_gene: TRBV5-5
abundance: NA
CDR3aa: ASSLAVNLLRVGYT

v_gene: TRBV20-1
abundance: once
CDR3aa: SALVGETQY

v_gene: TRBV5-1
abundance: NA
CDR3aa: ASSSGGGREETQY

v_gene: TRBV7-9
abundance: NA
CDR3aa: ASSITSGRAYNEQF

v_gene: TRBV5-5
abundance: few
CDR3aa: ASSLVRAEAF

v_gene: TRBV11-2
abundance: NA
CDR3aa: ASSLEETGYRVF

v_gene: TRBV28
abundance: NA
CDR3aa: AISEPPKPSKY

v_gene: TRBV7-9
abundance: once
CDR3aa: ASSLALEFGLAADTQY

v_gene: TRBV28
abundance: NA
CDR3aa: ASSESRVGNQPQH

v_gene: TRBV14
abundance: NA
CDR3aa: ASSQEVEETQY

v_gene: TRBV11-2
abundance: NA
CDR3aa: ASSSQGYEQY

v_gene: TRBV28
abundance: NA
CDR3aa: ASSLSAGAGYEQY

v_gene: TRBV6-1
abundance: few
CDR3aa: ASSASGDYNEQF

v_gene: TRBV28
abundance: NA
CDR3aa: ASSFPDRDAIEQY

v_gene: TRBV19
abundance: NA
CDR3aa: ASSEGHRSSYEQY

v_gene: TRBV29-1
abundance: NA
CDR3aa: SVVIGQGGYEQY

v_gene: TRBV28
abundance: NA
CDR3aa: ASSYTLGASGTYEQY

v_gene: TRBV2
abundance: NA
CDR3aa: ASRGSGTDGMQRSYNEQF

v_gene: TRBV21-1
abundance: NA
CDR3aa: ASSKAIDRGQNEQY

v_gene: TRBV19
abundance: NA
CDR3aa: ASTLGQGGRGNQPQH

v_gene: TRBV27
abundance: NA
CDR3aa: ASSLSLAGLISPGELF

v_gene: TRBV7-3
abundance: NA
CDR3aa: ASSQGVSETQY

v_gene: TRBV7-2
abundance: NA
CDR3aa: ASSQTGNTEAF

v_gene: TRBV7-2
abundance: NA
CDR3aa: ASSRALQETQY

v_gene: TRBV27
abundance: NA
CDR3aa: ASSLFGTGLSPYEQY

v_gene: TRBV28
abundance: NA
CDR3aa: ASRGSGRGVETQY

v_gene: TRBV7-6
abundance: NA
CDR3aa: ASSSLTSGDTQY

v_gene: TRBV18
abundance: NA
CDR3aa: ASSPVALAASYEQY

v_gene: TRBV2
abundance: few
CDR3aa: ASTRDTEAF

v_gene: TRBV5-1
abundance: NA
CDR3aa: ASSPLTSGRTNEQF

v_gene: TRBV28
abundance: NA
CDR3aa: ASSFRGSGRATDTQY

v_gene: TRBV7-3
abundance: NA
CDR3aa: ASSLTSGLGIDEQF

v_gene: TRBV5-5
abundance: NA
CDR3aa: ASSPGTKPNEQF

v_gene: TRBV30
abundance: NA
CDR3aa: AWSVARGRGLHEQY

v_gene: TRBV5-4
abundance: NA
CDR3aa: ASSLRLAGGIETQY

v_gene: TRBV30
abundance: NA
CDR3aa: AWGASQQGPQH

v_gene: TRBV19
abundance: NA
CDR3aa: ASSILNLNGYT

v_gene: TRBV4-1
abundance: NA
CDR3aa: ASSQDGAWGGYTEAF

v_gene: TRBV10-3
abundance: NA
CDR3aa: AISEAGQETQY

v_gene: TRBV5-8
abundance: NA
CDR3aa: ASSGERGTGLAFGQY

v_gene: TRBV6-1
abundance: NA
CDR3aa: ASRVNYGYT

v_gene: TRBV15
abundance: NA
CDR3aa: ATSRKGDRSTDTQY

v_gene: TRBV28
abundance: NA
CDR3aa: ASKWAGVDSYEQY

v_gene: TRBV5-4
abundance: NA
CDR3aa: ASSLTGRVGTDTQY

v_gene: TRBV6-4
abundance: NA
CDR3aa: ASSDEARGPYEQY

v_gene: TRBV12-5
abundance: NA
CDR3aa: ASGLVRSLFGTDTQY